One and the same sample provided the 6 T cell receptor beta chains below, sequenced in a study of T cells expressing NK-cell markers. TCRdb reprocessed the 5' RACE reads and reports one entry per CDR3 protein, with no DNA. The specimen's table records fewer than 400,000 distinct CDR3 sequences. The sample consisted of blood T cells: a sorted CD56 or NKG2C T cell subset, CD4+ or CD8+ T cells, or bulk PBMC T cells (not recorded which). The receptors originated from a man aged 18 to 69 in good health.

The rearrangement uses TRBV28 and TRBJ1-1. In germline, CDR1 is MDHEN, CDR2 SYDVKM. This CDR3 is built from 14 residues. CDR3 loop: CASSSGGVDTEAFF.

J is TRBJ1-5 and V is TRBV7-8; TCRdb lists TRBD1, though no DNA is available to test this call. There are 14 residues in the CDR3. Germline V gene lookup returns CDR1 SGHVS and CDR2 FQNEAQ. This CDR3 is CASSSQGYDQPQHF. The whole variable domain, remainder taken from reference TRBV7-8 and TRBJ1-5, is GAGVSQSPRYKVAKRGQDVALRCDPISGHVSLFWYQQALGQGPEFLTYFQNEAQLDKSGLPSDRFFAERPEGSVSTLKIQRTQQEDSAVYLCASSSQGYDQPQHFGDGTRLSIL.

V and J are TRBV9 and TRBJ2-1; TCRdb outputs TRBD1, but without DNA this stays unchecked. Per the germline V gene, CDR1 is SGDLS and CDR2 is YYNGEE. The length of the CDR3 is 15 residues. The CDR3 loop reads CASSQTGYSYNEQFF.

V usage is TRBV5-1 and J usage is TRBJ2-7. This CDR3 comprises 14 residues. CDR1 and CDR2 from the germline V gene are SGHRS and YFSETQ. CDR3 protein: CASSLGGSLDEQYF.

This chain connects TRBV19 to TRBJ2-5; TCRdb gives TRBD1 as the D gene, but with no DNA this cannot be confirmed. Germline values: CDR1 LNHDA, CDR2 SQIVND (reference sequence). The CDR3 contains 15 residues. The CDR3 reads CASSPGTGGVETQYF.

The chain combines TRBV6-4 with TRBJ2-1; without DNA, the TCRdb call of TRBD2 cannot be checked. The length of the CDR3 is 15 residues. Germline V lookup: CDR1 MRHNA, CDR2 SNTAGT. CDR3 region: CASSDGLAGYNEQFF.